This T cell receptor (beta chain) was obtained from a study of OX40 agonist ivuxolimab in advanced cancers. Whole-study context: Three individuals attained partial responses, comprising one hepatocellular carcinoma case and two cutaneous melanoma cases.

Overall study results and limits: Also present in some nonresponders was a low level of normalized T-cell clonal expansion. In the 0.1-3.0 mg/kg groups, partial responders showed among the lowest expansion.

As for this clone: The antigen is unknown.

Assay: immunoSEQ multiplex PCR; the TCRdb copy retains only in-frame clones and omits some. The sample lists under 80,000 clones; around 89% were seen once. V was shortened by 3 bases and J by 0 bases, with 8 bases between the two germline ends. The CDR3 extends over 14 amino acids. Germline V lookup: CDR1 SGHRS, CDR2 YFSETQ. This specimen was CD4+ or CD8+ T cells sorted from blood, taken in a trial of the OX40 agonist ivuxolimab. V and J are TRBV5-1 and TRBJ2-3; D remains ambiguous. This sequence originates from an adult with an advanced solid tumor such as melanoma, head and neck, liver or kidney cancer. The CDR3 nucleotides read TGCGCCAGCAGCTGGACCCATAGCACAGATACGCAGTATTTT. This translates into CASSWTHSTDTQYF.